The next 22 T cell receptor beta chains were all read from a single sample in a study of cytomegalovirus exposure and HLA in healthy donors. Assay used: immunoSEQ multiplex PCR; TCRdb lists only in-frame clones, some missing. The data show 200,000 to 250,000 clones, with roughly 88% seen just once and roughly 13% held by the top ten. Sequences were obtained from PBMCs. These receptors were obtained from a woman in her 30s in good health and CMV-seropositive.

The chain has TRBV9 and TRBJ2-5; 12 positions match TRBD2. J gave up 1 base and V 4 bases, and 5 bases lay outside the gene matches. CDR3 length: 16 amino acids. Germline CDR1 and CDR2: SGDLS and YYNGEE. CDR3 residues: CASSIRLAGAQETQYF. CDR3 sequence (DNA): TGTGCCAGCAGCATCCGACTAGCGGGAGCCCAAGAGACCCAGTACTTC.

The rearrangement links TRBV27 to TRBJ2-7, with 8 bases matching TRBD1. The CDR3 spans 14 residues. V lost 2 bases and J lost 4; bases outside the gene matches: 4. Germline assignment: CDR1 MNHEY and CDR2 SMNVEV (reference sequence). The CDR3 reads CASSLSQGAYEQYF. The CDR3 DNA sequence: TGTGCCAGCAGTTTAAGTCAGGGGGCTTACGAGCAGTACTTC.

The chain is built from TRBV7-3 and TRBJ1-2, with a tentative D call TRBD1 (6 bases). Trimming stripped 5 bases from V and 4 bases from J, with 20 bases between. The CDR3 is 16 amino acids. Per germline, CDR1 SGHTA and CDR2 FQGTGA. CDR3 DNA sequence: TGTGCCAGCAGCCCCGGACCCCCTGGACAGCCCTATGGCTACACCTTC. This sequence encodes CASSPGPPGQPYGYTF.

This rearrangement joins TRBV11-3 to TRBJ2-5, with TRBD2 as a possible D gene (6 bases). From germline, CDR1 is SGHNT and CDR2 YENEEA. This CDR3 comprises 14 residues. V lost 2 bases to trimming and J lost 1 base, with 8 bases between them. CDR3 sequence (DNA): TGTGCCAGCAGCTTAATGGGGGGCCAAGAGACCCAGTACTTC. Translated, it gives CASSLMGGQETQYF.

This chain links TRBV4-1 with TRBJ1-3; no reliable D call. The CDR3 has 16 residues. Trimming removed 1 base at V and 4 bases at J, with 14 bases between. CDR1 and CDR2 from the germline V gene are MGHRA and YSYEKL. The DNA for the CDR3 is TGCGCCAGCAGCCAAGGGGAGTCGGGGAGAGGAAACACCATATATTTT. This codes for CASSQGESGRGNTIYF.

This clone came up once. The chain employs TRBV30 and TRBJ1-1; no firm D call. Per germline, CDR1 GTSNPN and CDR2 SVGIG (reference sequence). Deletions cut 2 bases from V and 0 bases from J, with 10 bases between. The CDR3 is 14 amino acids. DNA of the CDR3: TGTGCCTGGAGTATCTCTTCGCTGAACACTGAAGCTTTCTTT. Translated: CAWSISSLNTEAFF.

The gene calls are TRBV28 and TRBJ2-7; 14 nucleotides line up with TRBD2. Germline assignment: CDR1 MDHEN and CDR2 SYDVKM. The CDR3 covers 16 residues. Trimming cost V 6 bases and J 4 bases; bases outside gene matches: 8. The CDR3 is CASSTRGLAGGYEQYF. CDR3 sequence (DNA): TGTGCCAGCAGCACCCGAGGACTAGCGGGAGGATACGAGCAGTACTTC.

The chain has TRBV30 and TRBJ1-3, with D possibly being TRBD1 (6 bases). Germline lookup yields CDR1 GTSNPN and CDR2 SVGIG (reference sequence). Trimming removed 4 bases from V and 4 bases from J, with 11 bases in between. The CDR3 covers 13 residues. The CDR3 region has the DNA TGTGCCTGGATCACAGGGTACGGAAACACCATATATTTT. Translation: CAWITGYGNTIYF.

This clone is a singleton in its sample. This rearrangement joins TRBV5-1 to TRBJ2-1; TRBD1 matches at 7 bases. The V segment lost 4 bases and the J segment 8 bases; nucleotides outside the gene matches: 12. CDR1 is SGHRS and CDR2 is YFSETQ in the germline V gene. This CDR3 region has 15 residues. The CDR3 loop is CASSRNFEGGDEQFF. CDR3 sequence (DNA): TGCGCCAGCAGCAGGAACTTCGAAGGGGGCGATGAGCAGTTCTTC. Full variable domain (remainder filled in from reference TRBV5-1 and TRBJ2-1): KAGVTQTPRYLIKTRGQQVTLSCSPISGHRSVSWYQQTPGQGLQFLFEYFSETQRNKGNFPGRFSGRQFSNSRSEMNVSTLELGDSALYLCASSRNFEGGDEQFFGPGTRLTVL.

The gene calls are TRBV4-2 and TRBJ1-2; D might be TRBD1 (5 bases). Per the germline V gene, CDR1 is LGHNA and CDR2 is YNFKEQ. This CDR3 has 11 residues. Trimming cost V 3 bases and J 6 bases, with 5 bases left between them. The CDR3 DNA sequence: TGTGCCAGCAGCCACAGGGATGGCTACACCTTC. This encodes CASSHRDGYTF.

The V gene is TRBV25-1, the J gene TRBJ1-2; 7 nucleotides agree with TRBD1. This CDR3 has 13 amino acids. From germline, CDR1 is MGHDK and CDR2 SYGVNS. The V segment lost 4 bases and the J segment 6 bases; nucleotides outside the gene matches: 5. The CDR3 region is CASSGTGKNGYTF. The CDR3 DNA reads as TGTGCCAGCAGTGGGACAGGCAAAAATGGCTACACCTTC.

The J gene is TRBJ2-7, the V gene TRBV5-1; no firm D call. Germline CDR1 is SGHRS and CDR2 is YFSETQ. The CDR3 is 14 residues long. The ends were cut back, 2 bases at V and 0 bases at J, with 9 bases in the middle. In DNA, the CDR3 is TGCGCCAGCAGCTTCCATAAACACTCCTACGAGCAGTACTTC. This sequence encodes CASSFHKHSYEQYF.

This clone was seen once. The rearrangement joins TRBV28 to TRBJ2-7, with 9 bases fitting TRBD1. Germline V gives CDR1 MDHEN, CDR2 SYDVKM. The CDR3 contains 15 residues. With V trimmed by 5 bases and J by 2 bases, 7 bases remained unmatched. The CDR3 region has the DNA TGTGCCAGCAGTCCCTCCGGGACAGGGCCCTACGAGCAGTACTTC. Translation: CASSPSGTGPYEQYF.

There are a few counts of this clone. The chain joins TRBV28 to TRBJ1-5; possible D gene TRBD1, 5 bases. Germline values: CDR1 MDHEN, CDR2 SYDVKM. The V and J ends lost 5 bases and 0 bases respectively, with 11 bases between them. The CDR3 spans 15 residues. This chain's CDR3 is CASSRGYDSNQPQHF. The CDR3, as DNA: TGTGCCAGCAGTAGGGGATATGATAGCAATCAGCCCCAGCATTTT.

This chain uses TRBV7-3 with TRBJ2-1, with 13 bases identical to TRBD2. The germline V gene has CDR1 SGHTA and CDR2 FQGTGA. The length of the CDR3 is 14 residues. Trimming at V came to 6 bases and at J to 8 bases, leaving 4 bases not matched to a gene. The CDR3 DNA is TGTGCCAGCAGACTCGGACTAGCGGGAGATGAGCAGTTCTTC. Protein: CASRLGLAGDEQFF.

V is TRBV9 and J is TRBJ2-7; 8 nucleotides align to TRBD2. The germline CDR1 and CDR2 sequences are SGDLS and YYNGEE. After removal of 0 bases from V and 7 bases from J, the junction contained 9 bases not matched to a gene. The length of the CDR3 is 15 residues. The CDR3 DNA is TGTGCCAGCAGCGTAGGGGGTAGCGGGACCTCTGAGCAGTACTTC. This translates into CASSVGGSGTSEQYF.

DNA of the CDR3: TGTGCCAGCTCCCCGGGGGTTACAGGGACCGCCTCCTACGAGCAGTACTTC. Its protein product is CASSPGVTGTASYEQYF. The gene calls are TRBV18 and TRBJ2-7; D tentatively reads TRBD1 or TRBD2 (6 bases each). The CDR3 has 17 residues. V was clipped by 6 bases and J by 0 bases, with 21 bases between them. The germline CDR1 and CDR2 sequences are KGHSH and LQKENI.

The chain has TRBV30 and TRBJ2-7; 9 bases match TRBD1. Germline CDR1 GTSNPN, CDR2 SVGIG (reference sequence). Germline trimming cut 5 bases from V and 4 bases from J; bases unmatched to any gene: 9. This CDR3 has 14 residues. Here the CDR3 reads CAWGSGTGLYEQYF. The CDR3, as DNA: TGTGCCTGGGGTTCCGGGACAGGGCTTTACGAGCAGTACTTC.

The J gene is TRBJ1-3, the V gene TRBV10-3; maybe TRBD1 (5 bases). Trimming took off 6 bases at V and 0 bases at J, with 21 bases between the two ends. CDR3 length: 18 amino acids. Looked up from germline, CDR1 is ENHRY and CDR2 is SYGVKD. The chain's CDR3 is CAISQNGLTDSSGNTIYF. CDR3 in DNA: TGTGCCATCAGCCAAAATGGATTGACAGATAGCTCTGGAAACACCATATATTTT.

Details on this clone: This CDR3 is also generated by other DNA sequences in the sample. The chain uses TRBV6-5 and TRBJ1-2, with D perhaps TRBD1 (5 bases). From germline, CDR1 is MNHEY and CDR2 SVGAGI. CDR3 size: 15 residues. The V and J ends lost 0 bases and 0 bases respectively, with 8 bases between them. CDR3 DNA sequence: TGTGCCAGCAGTTACTCGAGAGGGGCTAACTATGGCTACACCTTC. It is translated as CASSYSRGANYGYTF.

This clone was found many times. The rearrangement links TRBV6-1 to TRBJ1-1; tentative D call: TRBD1 (5 bases). Germline V gene data show CDR1 as MNHNS and CDR2 as SASEGT. The V end lost 4 bases, the J end lost 6 bases, and 18 bases lay between the germline ends. The length of the CDR3 is 15 residues. The DNA of the CDR3 is TGTGCCAGCAGTGCCACCTCGGACAACTTGGCTGAAGCTTTCTTT. Amino acid sequence: CASSATSDNLAEAFF.

This chain connects TRBV10-3 to TRBJ1-2; D not resolved. Germline CDR1 ENHRY, CDR2 SYGVKD. This CDR3 contains 14 residues. V was pared by 3 bases and J by 2 bases, with 10 bases between. The CDR3: CAISDGRINYGYTF. CDR3 coding DNA: TGTGCCATCAGTGACGGCAGGATAAACTATGGCTACACCTTC.